The 18 T cell receptor beta chains below all came from one sample that was sequenced in a study of human T cells and chemical hapten exposure. MiXCR, run by TCRdb on the RACE reads, gives a single entry per CDR3 protein. This sample carries approximately 100,000 distinct CDR3 sequences, about a tenth of them seen once, and the ten largest clones take 2.5% to 3.5%. Time point defined: patch test 2, 6 weeks after DPC sensitization. The treatment was: therapeutic diphenylcyclopropenone sensitization with weekly scalp DPC. The sequencing here drew on whole blood, taken in connection with sensitization to the hapten diphenylcyclopropenone (DPC). The source of these receptors is a woman aged 40 to 55 with alopecia areata. Some clones in this sample may be carry-over from other donors' samples.

The chain is built from TRBV7-9 and TRBJ1-4, with 10 bases matching TRBD1. V shed 1 base, J shed 8 bases, and the junction held 4 bases outside the gene matches. This CDR3 is built from 15 residues. Per the germline V gene, CDR1 is SEHNR and CDR2 is FQNEAQ (reference sequence). This CDR3 reads CASSLGGTGAEKLFF. CDR3 in DNA: TGTGCCAGCAGCTTAGGCGGGACAGGGGCGGAAAAACTGTTTTTT.

This clonotype was detected many times. This chain links TRBV7-8 with TRBJ1-3; no clear D. This CDR3 is 15 amino acids long. Germline loops: CDR1 SGHVS, CDR2 FQNEAQ. Trimming took 4 bases from V and 0 from J, leaving 10 bases between them. The CDR3 here is CASSSADTSGNTIYF. In DNA, the CDR3 is TGTGCCAGCAGCTCTGCAGACACCTCTGGAAACACCATATATTTT.

The V gene is TRBV4-3, the J gene TRBJ1-6, with no clear D. Germline CDR1 and CDR2: LGHNA and YSLEER. The CDR3 has 18 amino acids. V lost 0 bases to trimming and J lost 4 bases, with 16 bases between them. DNA for the CDR3: TGCGCCAGCAGCCAAGATCCGGCGGAGAACTCATATAATTCACCCCTCCACTTT. The encoded protein is CASSQDPAENSYNSPLHF.

This clonotype has just a few counts. CDR3 DNA sequence: TGTGCCAGCACCGTGACAGGAACCTACGAGCAGTACTTC. Translating it yields CASTVTGTYEQYF. V and J are TRBV12-3 or TRBV12-4 and TRBJ2-7, with TRBD1 as a possible D gene (6 bases). The CDR3 is made up of 13 amino acids. Trimming removed 7 bases at V and 2 bases at J, with 12 bases between.

This clonotype came up many times. V usage is TRBV20-1 and J usage is TRBJ1-2; D unclear. Trimming stripped 7 bases from V and 3 bases from J, with 9 bases between. This CDR3 spans 11 amino acids. Germline V gene data show CDR1 as DFQATT and CDR2 as SNEGSKA (reference sequence). For the CDR3, the DNA is TGCAGTGGTCAGGCTTACTATGGCTACACCTTC. Translating it yields CSGQAYYGYTF.

This clonotype was seen repeatedly, ten times or more. The V call is TRBV20-1, the J call TRBJ1-6; weak D call: TRBD1 (5 bases). V lost 5 bases, J lost 4 bases, and 12 bases lay in between. The CDR3 is made up of 14 amino acids. Germline CDR1 and CDR2: DFQATT and SNEGSKA (reference sequence). The CDR3 reads CSASPGRYNSPLHF. In DNA, the CDR3 is TGCAGTGCTTCCCCGGGACGGTATAATTCACCCCTCCACTTT.

This clonotype was counted a few times. The V and J genes are TRBV4-3 and TRBJ2-7; TRBD2 matches 8 bases. Germline trimming cut 1 base from V and 1 base from J; bases unmatched to any gene: 6. The CDR3 runs to 16 residues. Germline CDR1 LGHNA, CDR2 YSLEER. The CDR3 nucleotides are TGCGCCAGCAGCCAAGGGGTGCGGGGGGCGTCCTACGAGCAGTACTTC. Translated: CASSQGVRGASYEQYF.

Only a few counts were recorded for this clonotype. The CDR3 here is CASSLETGSGNTIYF. The CDR3 DNA reads as TGTGCCAGCAGCTTAGAGACAGGGTCCGGAAACACCATATATTTT. The V gene is TRBV7-2, the J gene TRBJ1-3; 7 nucleotides line up with TRBD1. Looked up from germline, CDR1 is SGHTA and CDR2 is FQGNSA. Trimming removed 1 base from V and 4 bases from J; junction bases left unmatched: 4. This CDR3 region has 15 residues.

This clonotype was counted a few times. The chain couples TRBV7-9 to TRBJ2-2, with D unclear. Trimming shortened V by 6 bases and J by 6 bases, and 14 bases separated the two germline ends. This CDR3 has 14 amino acids. CDR1 is SEHNR, CDR2 FQNEAQ, per germline (reference sequence). CDR3 DNA sequence: TGTGCCAGCAGGCCAGCTGAAACACCCGGGGAGCTGTTTTTT. Its protein product is CASRPAETPGELFF.

The chain links TRBV29-1 to TRBJ2-7, with a weak D call TRBD1 (5 bases). The CDR3 totals 13 residues. Germline V gene sequence: CDR1 SQVTM, CDR2 ANQGSEA. V lost 7 bases and J 4 bases, leaving 17 bases between the germline ends. CDR3 loop: CSAEAQGGYEQYF. The CDR3 DNA sequence: TGCAGCGCCGAGGCTCAGGGTGGGTACGAGCAGTACTTC.

Concerning this clonotype itself: This clone may be a read error of a much larger clone one base away. This sequence joins TRBV7-9 and TRBJ2-2, with D maybe TRBD2 (6 bases). With 5 bases removed from V and 4 bases from J, the gap between germline ends came to 14 bases. Germline CDR1 and CDR2: SEHNR and FQNEAQ (reference sequence). CDR3 length: 15 residues. The CDR3 DNA reads TGTGCCAGCAGCCCGATAGCGGTGAGCACCGGGGAGCTGTTTTTT. As protein: CASSPIAVSTGELFF.

The chain employs TRBV4-1 and TRBJ2-1; 8 nucleotides match TRBD1. Unmatched junction bases numbered 7, after V lost 4 bases and J lost 2 bases. CDR1 and CDR2 (germline): MGHRA, YSYEKL. CDR3 length: 16 residues. This chain's CDR3 is CASSLDRGPTYNEQFF. The CDR3 region has the DNA TGCGCCAGCAGCCTTGACAGGGGTCCAACCTACAATGAGCAGTTCTTC.

This clonotype has at least ten counts. V and J are TRBV7-8 and TRBJ2-3; D is uncertain. Germline CDR1 and CDR2: SGHVS and FQNEAQ. The CDR3 spans 16 residues. V lost 0 bases and J 0 bases, leaving 10 bases between the germline ends. The CDR3 DNA sequence: TGTGCCAGCAGCTTAGCGGGTCAGAGTAGCACAGATACGCAGTATTTT. Translated, it gives CASSLAGQSSTDTQYF.

The sample holds a few counts of this clonotype. The chain couples TRBV29-1 to TRBJ2-3, with 8 bases matching TRBD2. Losses at the gene ends were 6 bases for V and 6 bases for J; bases not matched to a gene: 11. From germline, CDR1 is SQVTM and CDR2 ANQGSEA. The CDR3 is made up of 14 amino acids. In DNA form, the CDR3 reads TGCAGCGTGCGTCCGGGCGGCGGGGGGGATACGCAGTATTTT. It encodes CSVRPGGGGDTQYF.

This clonotype was counted many times. This chain connects TRBV12-3 or TRBV12-4 to TRBJ1-2, with D hard to call. CDR3 length equals 14 residues. V was trimmed by 5 bases and J by 0 bases, leaving 10 bases between them. The CDR3 DNA reads TGTGCCAGCAGTCCGCCGGCCTCTAACTATGGCTACACCTTC. Translation: CASSPPASNYGYTF.

For this clonotype: Germline is not matched at one junction end, which may reflect a read error. The chain couples TRBV20-1 to TRBJ1-5, with D uncertain. This CDR3 spans 12 amino acids. The germline gives CDR1 DFQATT, CDR2 SNEGSKA (reference sequence). CDR3 sequence reads: CSAGDRNQPQHF. As DNA, the CDR3 is TGCAGTGCTGGAGACCGCAATCAGCCCCAGCATTTT.

This clonotype was found a few times. This rearrangement joins TRBV28 to TRBJ2-7, with D unclear. The germline CDR1 and CDR2 sequences are MDHEN and SYDVKM. The CDR3 loop spans 14 amino acids. V shed 5 bases and J shed 0 bases, with 11 bases lying between them. CDR3 DNA sequence: TGTGCCAGCAGTGGCGGTTTCAGCTCCTACGAGCAGTACTTC. Residues: CASSGGFSSYEQYF.

V and J are TRBV23-1 and TRBJ2-4; D might be TRBD1 or TRBD2, each matching 7 bases. TRBV23-1 is sorted into the ORF group, with uncertain function. V was shortened by 10 bases and J by 7 bases, with 26 bases between the two germline ends. There are 16 residues in the CDR3. For the CDR3, the DNA is TGCGCCAACAGCCACCCCTTTGTCAGGGGGGGGAACATTCAGTACTTC. This encodes CANSHPFVRGGNIQYF.